The clone carrying this T cell receptor beta chain was seen a single time. The CDR3 extends over 17 amino acids. The trim removed 0 bases at V and 3 bases at J, leaving 9 bases unmatched. Per the germline V gene, CDR1 is SGHTA and CDR2 is FQGNSA. As originally analysed: Estimates of nucleated cell counts were drawn from the amplification of reference gene primers. The protocol was immunoSEQ multiplex PCR, while the TCRdb copy is restricted to in-frame clones and leaves out a portion. Clonal size and the V and J genes are those of that table, whereas D and trimming came from the DNA. The sample lists around 140,000 clones, 75% to 90% seen once, with around 20% in the top ten. This specimen belongs to a study of blood T cell repertoires in COVID-19. Study background: Nucleic acid was either cDNA or gDNA, and it came from T cells, B-cell-depleted T cells, or PBMCs.

The TCR comes from a middle-aged man with active or convalescent COVID-19. Material for sequencing was peripheral blood. This chain links TRBV7-2 with TRBJ2-7; 9 bases line up with TRBD1. CDR3 sequence reads: CASSLARDRAIFYEQYF. CDR3 nucleotide sequence: TGTGCCAGCAGCTTAGCTAGGGACAGGGCTATTTTCTACGAGCAGTACTTC.